One and the same sample provided the 22 T cell receptor beta chains below, sequenced in a study of cytomegalovirus exposure and HLA in healthy donors. A multiplex PCR was run with 60 Vbeta primers and 13 Jbeta primers. The repertoire was sequenced with immunoSEQ multiplex PCR; TCRdb's copy has only in-frame clones and lacks some. The sample consists of some 210,000 clones, around 87% of them appearing once. Sequenced input: PBMCs. The source is a man aged 30 to 39 in good health and CMV-seronegative.

This chain links TRBV5-1 with TRBJ2-5, with 7 bases matching TRBD2. Trimming removed 4 bases from V and 0 bases from J; junction bases left unmatched: 9. The CDR3 covers 16 residues. The V gene's germline CDR1 is SGHRS and CDR2 YFSETQ. Here the CDR3 reads CASSARGGTDQETQYF. DNA for the CDR3: TGCGCCAGCAGCGCTCGCGGGGGAACCGACCAAGAGACCCAGTACTTC.

The V gene is TRBV19, the J gene TRBJ2-1; D gene uncertain. Looked up from germline, CDR1 is LNHDA and CDR2 is SQIVND (reference sequence). Between the trimmed V and J ends, which lost 3 bases and 11 bases, there was a span of 14 bases. The CDR3 runs to 13 residues. CDR3 residues: CASSMILGEQQFF. CDR3 nucleotide sequence: TGTGCCAGTAGTATGATCTTGGGCGAACAGCAGTTCTTC.

The gene calls are TRBV28 and TRBJ1-5; D remains unclear. V dropped 5 bases and J dropped 0 bases, with 17 bases sitting between them. The CDR3 runs to 17 residues. Germline V CDR1 and CDR2: MDHEN, SYDVKM. DNA of the CDR3: TGTGCCAGCAGTAGAGTCTCCCCTACGTATAGCAATCAGCCCCAGCATTTT. Amino acids: CASSRVSPTYSNQPQHF.

The chain is built from TRBV28 and TRBJ2-1; 13 nucleotides line up with TRBD2. Germline V gene sequence: CDR1 MDHEN, CDR2 SYDVKM. The J segment lost 4 bases and the V segment lost 8 bases, leaving 8 bases of the junction unmatched. CDR3 length: 16 residues. This CDR3 reads CASRVQGLAGYNEQFF. The CDR3 nucleotides are TGTGCCAGCCGTGTTCAGGGACTAGCGGGATACAATGAGCAGTTCTTC.

The chain recombines TRBV27 with TRBJ2-1; TRBD1 agrees at 8 bases. This CDR3 is built from 20 residues. Trimming at V came to 11 bases and at J to 0 bases, leaving 24 bases not matched to a gene. Germline-derived CDR1 and CDR2 are MNHEY and SMNVEV (reference sequence). DNA for the CDR3: TGTGCCGTCCTCCCCTCCATTTACAGGGGGACGCCGAGCTCCTACAATGAGCAGTTCTTC. It is translated as CAVLPSIYRGTPSSYNEQFF.

V usage is TRBV5-8 and J usage is TRBJ2-3; D uncertain. The CDR3 is 13 amino acids. The ends were cut back, 5 bases at V and 0 bases at J, with 7 bases in the middle. Germline V gene data show CDR1 as SGHTS and CDR2 as YDEGEE. The CDR3 region has the DNA TGTGCCAGCAGGAAAACTAGCACAGATACGCAGTATTTT. It specifies CASRKTSTDTQYF.

The CDR3 is CASSRPGQLYNEQFF. In nucleotides, the CDR3 is TGTGCCAGCAGCAGACCGGGACAGCTCTACAATGAGCAGTTCTTC. The chain combines TRBV6-5 with TRBJ2-1, with 7 positions matching TRBD1. Germline CDR1 and CDR2: MNHEY and SVGAGI. This CDR3 has 15 residues. V lost 6 bases to trimming and J lost 3 bases; unmatched junction nucleotides: 8.

The chain uses TRBV27 and TRBJ2-2; 8 bases are shared with TRBD2. Germline assignment: CDR1 MNHEY and CDR2 SMNVEV (reference sequence). The CDR3 spans 18 residues. V gave up 1 base and J gave up 6 bases; unmatched junction bases: 13. CDR3 sequence: CASSLYSGSVRGAGELFF. CDR3 nucleotides: TGTGCCAGCAGTTTATACAGCGGGAGCGTTCGGGGTGCCGGGGAGCTGTTTTTT.

The DNA of the CDR3 is TGCGCCAGCAGCTTGGAGGCGGGGAGGGCTGGAAACACCATATATTTT. Its translation is CASSLEAGRAGNTIYF. The V and J genes are TRBV5-1 and TRBJ1-3; D not certain. The V and J ends lost 0 bases and 2 bases respectively, with 12 bases between them. Germline CDR1 reads SGHRS; CDR2 reads YFSETQ. This CDR3 has 16 amino acids.

The genes are TRBV27 and TRBJ1-3; 8 positions agree with TRBD1. The CDR3 is made up of 19 amino acids. V trimming: 8 bases; J trimming: 3 bases; junction bases outside the gene matches: 21. CDR1 is MNHEY, CDR2 SMNVEV, per germline (reference sequence). The CDR3 protein is CASPVPTGVSDLFGNTIYF. The CDR3 DNA follows: TGTGCCAGCCCTGTTCCGACAGGGGTGTCTGATCTCTTTGGAAACACCATATATTTT.

The chain recombines TRBV18 with TRBJ2-5; D might be TRBD2 (5 bases). Germline V gives CDR1 KGHSH, CDR2 LQKENI. The V and J ends lost 2 bases and 4 bases respectively, with 14 bases between them. CDR3 length: 15 amino acids. In nucleotides, the CDR3 is TGTGCCAGCTCACCAAACGTAGCCGGGGTAGAGACCCAGTACTTC. Residues: CASSPNVAGVETQYF.

This rearrangement joins TRBV15 to TRBJ2-7, with D tentatively TRBD2 (6 bases). Germline V gives CDR1 LNHNV, CDR2 YYDKDF (reference sequence). The CDR3 loop spans 14 amino acids. Trimming took off 5 bases at V and 3 bases at J, with 14 bases between the two ends. The CDR3: CATSGSGGYYEQYF. In DNA, the CDR3 is TGTGCCACCAGCGGCTCCGGGGGTTACTACGAGCAGTACTTC.

In DNA, the CDR3 is TGCGCCAGCAGCTATGGGGCCGACAGGGGCCTTCAAGAGACCCAGTACTTC. Its protein product is CASSYGADRGLQETQYF. J is TRBJ2-5 and V is TRBV5-1; 8 nucleotides align to TRBD1. CDR3 length equals 17 residues. CDR1 and CDR2 (germline): SGHRS, YFSETQ. V trimming: 3 bases; J trimming: 2 bases; junction bases outside the gene matches: 12.

This sequence joins TRBV7-2 and TRBJ2-7, with 11 bases aligning to TRBD2. The ends lost 5 bases at V and 4 bases at J; junction bases unmatched: 4. This CDR3 has 14 amino acids. CDR1 is SGHTA and CDR2 is FQGNSA in the germline V gene. As DNA, the CDR3 is TGTGCCAGCAGCGTACTAGCGGGAGAGTACGAGCAGTACTTC. Its translation: CASSVLAGEYEQYF. Drawing the rest from reference TRBV7-2 and TRBJ2-7, the complete variable domain is GAGVSQSPSNKVTEKGKDVELRCDPISGHTALYWYRQSLGQGLEFLIYFQGNSAPDKSGLPSDRFSAERTGGSVSTLTIQRTQQEDSAVYLCASSVLAGEYEQYFGPGTRLTVT.

On this clone: The sample contains more than one DNA sequence encoding this CDR3. The chain carries TRBV18 and TRBJ2-7; 8 nucleotides align to TRBD1. The length of the CDR3 is 13 residues. Germline CDR1 and CDR2: KGHSH and LQKENI. Trimming removed 2 bases from V and 5 bases from J; junction bases left unmatched: 2. Here the CDR3 reads CASSPGQGDEQYF. CDR3 bases: TGTGCCAGCTCACCAGGACAGGGCGACGAGCAGTACTTC.

This chain joins TRBV6-6 and TRBJ2-1; TRBD1 aligns across 9 bases. The CDR3 contains 14 residues. V trimming: 6 bases; J trimming: 8 bases; junction bases outside the gene matches: 8. Germline CDR1 and CDR2: MNHNY and SVGAGI (reference sequence). CDR3 protein: CASSRRGQGDEQFF. CDR3 in DNA: TGTGCCAGCAGCCGCCGGGGACAGGGCGATGAGCAGTTCTTC.

V is TRBV5-1 and J is TRBJ1-1, with a possible D match to TRBD1 (5 bases). The CDR3 has 15 amino acids. Germline assignment: CDR1 SGHRS and CDR2 YFSETQ. Trimming took 0 bases from V and 2 from J, leaving 11 bases between them. In DNA form, the CDR3 reads TGCGCCAGCAGCTTGGGTGGGGGGACTAACACTGAAGCTTTCTTT. It is translated as CASSLGGGTNTEAFF.

This chain's CDR3 is CASRWDTRLHF. For the CDR3, the DNA is TGTGCCAGCAGATGGGACACTCGCCTCCACTTT. The J gene is TRBJ1-6, the V gene TRBV6-5; the D gene is possibly TRBD1 (6 bases). Germline V gene lookup returns CDR1 MNHEY and CDR2 SVGAGI. This CDR3 has 11 amino acids. Trimming stripped 6 bases from V and 15 bases from J, with 12 bases between.

In this sample, this clone turned up once. The rearrangement links TRBV21-1 to TRBJ1-5. TRBV21-1 is noted as a pseudogene. The CDR3 has 16 amino acids. Here the CDR3 reads CASRTMRTWGNQPQHF. The DNA of the CDR3 is TGTGCCAGCAGAACTATGCGGACTTGGGGCAATCAGCCCCAGCATTTT.

The chain has TRBV6-4 and TRBJ1-6; D is uncertain. Germline CDR1 reads MRHNA; CDR2 reads SNTAGT. The CDR3 sequence is 17 residues long. Trimming pared 0 bases from V and 7 bases from J, leaving 16 bases between. The CDR3 protein is CASSDSRRPFTNSPLHF. Here the CDR3 DNA reads TGTGCCAGCAGTGACTCGAGGAGGCCCTTTACGAATTCACCCCTCCACTTT.

J is TRBJ2-7 and V is TRBV19; 8 positions agree with TRBD2. The germline gives CDR1 LNHDA, CDR2 SQIVND (reference sequence). V dropped 4 bases and J dropped 1; count of bases not matched to a gene: 3. This CDR3 comprises 14 residues. CDR3 in amino acids: CASSTAGVSYEQYF. The CDR3 bases are TGTGCCAGTAGTACAGCGGGAGTTTCCTACGAGCAGTACTTC.

The rearrangement uses TRBV2 and TRBJ1-5; a weak D match, TRBD1 (6 bases). Trimming pared 5 bases from V and 1 base from J, leaving 12 bases between. The length of the CDR3 is 15 residues. CDR1 is SNHLY, CDR2 FYNNEI, per germline. The CDR3 DNA reads as TGTGCCAGCAGTAAATCAGGGGTCAGCAATCAGCCCCAGCATTTT. Encoded protein: CASSKSGVSNQPQHF.